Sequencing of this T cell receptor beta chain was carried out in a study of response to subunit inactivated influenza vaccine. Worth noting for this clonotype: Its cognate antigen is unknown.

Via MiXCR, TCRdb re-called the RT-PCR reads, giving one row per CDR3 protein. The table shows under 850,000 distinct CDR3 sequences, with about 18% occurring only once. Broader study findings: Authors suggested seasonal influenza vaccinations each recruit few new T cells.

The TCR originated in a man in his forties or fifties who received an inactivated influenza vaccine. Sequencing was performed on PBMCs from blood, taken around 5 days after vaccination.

CDR3 DNA: TGTGCCAGCAGCGGCGGGACTAGCAATGAGCAGTTCTTC. This codes for CASSGGTSNEQFF. The chain is built from TRBV7-9 and TRBJ2-1, with 8 bases that match TRBD2. Germline lookup yields CDR1 SEHNR and CDR2 FQNEAQ (reference sequence). This CDR3 contains 13 residues. V lost 5 bases, J lost 6 bases, and 3 bases stayed unmatched.